A selection of T cell receptor beta chains follows, all from one sample in a study of neurological immune-mediated disorders. Via MiXCR, TCRdb re-called the 5' RACE reads, giving one row per CDR3 protein. This table holds 71,000 or so distinct CDR3 sequences, 4.5% to 6.5% found once. The sample taken for sequencing was PBMCs. The receptor set was obtained from a woman aged 25-40 years with multiple sclerosis. CDR3s include the opening cysteine and the closing phenylalanine or tryptophan. D genes are given only for firm matches. The size of a clone is reported for some rows only, either as once, few or many, or as a class for expanded clones.

j_call clone_size d_call v_call cdr3_nt cdr3_aa
TRBJ2-1 few . TRBV5-1 TGCGCCAGCAGCTTAACAGGGACCAACTTCAATGAGCAGTTCTTC CASSLTGTNFNEQFF
TRBJ2-4 many TRBD1 TRBV19 TGTGCCAGTAGTATATCAGGGGGCAAAAACATTCAGTACTTC CASSISGGKNIQYF
TRBJ2-2 many . TRBV12-3/TRBV12-4 TGTGCCAGCAGTCGGATCTGGGGGACCGGGGAGCTGTTTTTT CASSRIWGTGELFF
TRBJ2-3 few . TRBV18 TGTGCCAGCTCACCTAGTAGGGACTTCGGAGGCCGCACAGATACGCAGTATTTT CASSPSRDFGGRTDTQYF
TRBJ1-1 many TRBD1 TRBV20-1 TGCAGTGCTAGCTCGGACAGGGGCCTGAACACTGAAGCTTTCTTT CSASSDRGLNTEAFF
TRBJ2-3 many . TRBV5-1 TGCGCCAGCACCTCAGCTATCAGGACAGATACGCAGTATTTT CASTSAIRTDTQYF
TRBJ2-3 many . TRBV20-1 TGCAGTGCTAGAGATCGCCTCGGAACGGCAGATACGCAGTATTTT CSARDRLGTADTQYF
TRBJ2-3 . TRBD1 TRBV11-2 TGTGCCAGCAGCATACAGGGGGCTGGGGATACGCAGTATTTT CASSIQGAGDTQYF
TRBJ1-1 . . TRBV7-8 TGTGCCAGCAGCTCACAGGGAGCTGCTGAAGCTTTCTTT CASSSQGAAEAFF
TRBJ2-5 few TRBD2 TRBV20-1 TGCAGTGCTTCCGGGACTATGGAAGAGACCCAGTACTTC CSASGTMEETQYF
TRBJ2-3 many . TRBV20-1 TGCAGTGCCAGCGGAGTCAGGGGAAGAGATACGCAGTATTTT CSASGVRGRDTQYF
TRBJ1-1 many . TRBV3-1 TGTGCCAGCACCGTGACGGCCGTAGGGACTGAAGCTTTCTTT CASTVTAVGTEAFF
TRBJ2-2 many . TRBV5-1 TGCGCCAGCAGCTCCACAGGGAACACCGGGGAGCTGTTTTTT CASSSTGNTGELFF
TRBJ2-5 many TRBD2 TRBV6-6 TGTGCCAGCAGTTACGCGGGAGGGCGCCAGGAGACCCAGTACTTC CASSYAGGRQETQYF
TRBJ2-7 many TRBD1 TRBV20-1 TGCAGTGCGCATTCAGGGACAGGGGGCAGCGAGCAGTACTTC CSAHSGTGGSEQYF
TRBJ2-7 few . TRBV2 TGTGCCAGCAGTGATGTGGGGGGAAAAGCCTACGAGCAGTACTTC CASSDVGGKAYEQYF
TRBJ2-1 many TRBD2 TRBV20-1 TGCAGTGCTAGGCAGGGCGGGAGTAAAGATGAGCAGTTCTTC CSARQGGSKDEQFF
TRBJ1-6 many . TRBV5-1 TGCGCCAGCAGCTTGGGCGTAGCTAATTCACCCCTCCACTTT CASSLGVANSPLHF
TRBJ2-3 few . TRBV20-1 TGCAGTGCTAGTCCTAAAGATACGCAGTATTTT CSASPKDTQYF
TRBJ1-6 many TRBD1 TRBV25-1 TGTGCCAGCGCCCCACGACAGGGGCATAATTCACCCCTCCACTTT CASAPRQGHNSPLHF